The next 18 T cell receptor beta chains were all read from a single sample in a study of cytomegalovirus exposure and HLA in healthy donors. Profiling relied on immunoSEQ multiplex PCR, and the TCRdb table lists in-frame clones only, not all of them. This repertoire shows 130,000 to 150,000 clones, more than 85% found once; its top ten account for 0.6% to 0.8%. Sequenced material: PBMCs. These receptors were collected from a man aged 18 to 35 in good health and CMV-seronegative.

The chain combines TRBV5-1 with TRBJ2-1; D might be TRBD2 (6 bases). CDR1 is SGHRS and CDR2 is YFSETQ in the germline V gene. CDR3 size: 15 residues. V was cut by 2 bases and J by 7 bases, with 16 bases left in between. This CDR3 is CASSFIQAGGNEQFF. DNA of the CDR3: TGCGCCAGCAGCTTTATACAGGCTGGGGGGAATGAGCAGTTCTTC.

This chain connects TRBV5-6 to TRBJ2-7; 7 bases match TRBD2. Germline V gene sequence: CDR1 SGHDT, CDR2 YYEEEE. Trimming cost V 4 bases and J 2 bases; bases outside gene matches: 21. CDR3 length equals 19 residues. As DNA, the CDR3 is TGTGCCAGCAGCAGCACTAGACCGCTAGCGGAGGGACCGACCTACGAGCAGTACGTC. This gives the protein CASSSTRPLAEGPTYEQYV.

The chain is built from TRBV2 and TRBJ1-2, with TRBD1 identical over 8 bases. The length of the CDR3 is 16 residues. J gave up 1 base and V 2 bases, and 6 bases lay outside the gene matches. Germline V gene data show CDR1 as SNHLY and CDR2 as FYNNEI. CDR3 sequence: CASSEHPGQVNYGYTF. The CDR3 bases are TGTGCCAGCAGTGAACACCCGGGACAGGTTAACTATGGCTACACCTTC. The whole variable domain, remainder taken from reference TRBV2 and TRBJ1-2, is EPEVTQTPSHQVTQMGQEVILRCVPISNHLYFYWYRQILGQKVEFLVSFYNNEISEKSEIFDDQFSVERPDGSNFTLKIRSTKLEDSAMYFCASSEHPGQVNYGYTFGSGTRLTVV.

J is TRBJ2-3 and V is TRBV27, with TRBD1 matching over 7 bases. V was pared by 6 bases and J by 2 bases, with 11 bases of the junction left unmatched. The germline V gene has CDR1 MNHEY and CDR2 SMNVEV (reference sequence). CDR3 length: 16 residues. CDR3 bases: TGTGCCAGCAGACCTACCCCCGACAGGGTCACAGATACGCAGTATTTT. Its translation: CASRPTPDRVTDTQYF.

This chain links TRBV5-1 with TRBJ1-6; D is undetermined. The CDR3 runs to 13 residues. V was shortened by 1 base and J by 14 bases, with 13 bases between the two germline ends. Germline assignment: CDR1 SGHRS and CDR2 YFSETQ. The CDR3 region is CASSLLEGGTLHF. In DNA, the CDR3 is TGCGCCAGCAGCTTGTTAGAGGGCGGAACCCTCCACTTT.

The CDR3 bases are TGTGCCAGCAGCCAAGCTACCGAGGGCCCCTATGGCTACACCTTC. Residues: CASSQATEGPYGYTF. V is TRBV14 and J is TRBJ1-2; D remains unclear. Germline values: CDR1 SGHDN, CDR2 FVKESK. The CDR3 is 15 amino acids. The V and J ends lost 1 base and 4 bases respectively, with 13 bases between them.

The rearrangement joins TRBV28 to TRBJ2-7; TRBD2 matches 16 bases. After removal of 5 bases from V and 2 bases from J, the junction contained 9 bases not matched to a gene. Germline V CDR1 and CDR2: MDHEN, SYDVKM. This CDR3 spans 18 amino acids. CDR3 sequence reads: CASSTRPGTSGGAYEQYF. The DNA of the CDR3 is TGTGCCAGCAGTACTCGTCCCGGGACTAGCGGGGGGGCCTACGAGCAGTACTTC.

The chain uses TRBV14 and TRBJ2-1; no reliable D call. V was trimmed by 2 bases and J by 10 bases, leaving 9 bases between them. Germline values: CDR1 SGHDN, CDR2 FVKESK. The CDR3 consists of 12 residues. The CDR3 spells CASSQLPLEQFF. CDR3 coding DNA: TGTGCCAGCAGCCAACTCCCCTTGGAGCAGTTCTTC. The variable domain in full, with the rest retrieved from reference TRBV14 and TRBJ2-1, is EAGVTQFPSHSVIEKGQTVTLRCDPISGHDNLYWYRRVMGKEIKFLLHFVKESKQDESGMPNNRFLAERTGGTYSTLKVQPAELEDSGVYFCASSQLPLEQFFGPGTRLTVL.

V gene TRBV6-1 combines with J gene TRBJ1-4; the match to TRBD1 covers 9 bases. Germline CDR1 MNHNS, CDR2 SASEGT. The CDR3 spans 16 residues. V lost 3 bases to trimming and J lost 4 bases; unmatched junction nucleotides: 6. The CDR3 bases are TGTGCCAGCAGTGACTTCAACAGGGGGCGTAATGAAAAACTGTTTTTT. Translated: CASSDFNRGRNEKLFF.

The CDR3 coding sequence is TGTGCCTGGACGCCTAGCGGGGGGCTCCAAGAGACCCAGTACTTC. Amino acids: CAWTPSGGLQETQYF. The chain combines TRBV30 with TRBJ2-5; 11 bases are a match to TRBD2. This CDR3 contains 15 residues. V was pared by 4 bases and J by 1 base, with 5 bases of the junction left unmatched. Germline lookup yields CDR1 GTSNPN and CDR2 SVGIG (reference sequence). Complete variable domain (other parts from reference TRBV30 and TRBJ2-5): SQTIHQWPATLVQPVGSPLSLECTVEGTSNPNLYWYRQAAGRGLQLLFYSVGIGQISSEVPQNLSASRPQDRQFILSSKKLLLSDSGFYLCAWTPSGGLQETQYFGPGTRLLVL.

This chain connects TRBV29-1 to TRBJ2-5; 7 bases match TRBD1. V was clipped by 7 bases and J by 2 bases; unmatched bases: 10. This CDR3 contains 14 residues. Germline V gene lookup returns CDR1 SQVTM and CDR2 ANQGSEA. Here the CDR3 DNA reads TGCAGCGCCGCCAGAGGGGGCTCTCAAGAGACCCAGTACTTC. Translation: CSAARGGSQETQYF.

This clone was seen a single time. V is TRBV11-2 and J is TRBJ1-2; 8 bases are shared with TRBD1. This CDR3 has 15 residues. J lost 3 bases, V lost 5 bases, and 8 bases had no gene match. Germline CDR1 SGHAT, CDR2 FQNNGV. The CDR3 DNA sequence: TGTGCCAGCAGCCCCCGACCGACAGGGGACTATGGCTACACCTTC. The encoded protein is CASSPRPTGDYGYTF. Looking up the rest from reference TRBV11-2 and TRBJ1-2 gives the full variable domain: EAGVAQSPRYKIIEKRQSVAFWCNPISGHATLYWYQQILGQGPKLLIQFQNNGVVDDSQLPKDRFSAERLKGVDSTLKIQPAKLEDSAVYLCASSPRPTGDYGYTFGSGTRLTVV.

The chain joins TRBV25-1 to TRBJ1-2; a possible D gene is TRBD1 (6 bases). CDR3 length: 14 residues. Trimming shortened V by 2 bases and J by 4 bases, and 11 bases separated the two germline ends. Per germline, CDR1 MGHDK and CDR2 SYGVNS. The CDR3 region has the DNA TGTGCCAGCAGTGAACAGGGGTGGACCTATGGCTACACCTTC. Translation: CASSEQGWTYGYTF.

V and J are TRBV7-9 and TRBJ1-4; TRBD1 agrees at 7 bases. With 6 bases clipped from V and 5 bases from J, the junction kept 6 bases outside the gene matches. CDR3 length: 14 amino acids. The germline V gene has CDR1 SEHNR and CDR2 FQNEAQ (reference sequence). The CDR3 DNA is TGTGCCAGCAGTAGGGACAGCCAGAATGAAAAACTGTTTTTT. Amino acids: CASSRDSQNEKLFF.

The genes are TRBV6-6 and TRBJ1-1; D uncertain. Germline V CDR1 and CDR2: MNHNY, SVGAGI (reference sequence). V shed 8 bases and J shed 4 bases, with 11 bases lying between them. This CDR3 is built from 12 residues. The CDR3 DNA sequence: TGTGCCAGCGGAGTCATGAGCACTGAAGCTTTCTTT. Protein: CASGVMSTEAFF.

The rearrangement joins TRBV7-2 to TRBJ2-3; 8 bases line up with TRBD2. The CDR3 length is 15 residues. Germline-derived CDR1 and CDR2 are SGHTA and FQGNSA. With V trimmed by 6 bases and J by 0 bases, 5 bases remained unmatched. The CDR3 DNA reads as TGTGCCAGCAGAGGACTAGCCCAGAGCACAGATACGCAGTATTTT. Its protein is CASRGLAQSTDTQYF.

This chain joins TRBV9 and TRBJ2-3; 11 bases agree with TRBD2. This CDR3 is built from 16 residues. CDR1 is SGDLS and CDR2 is YYNGEE in the germline V gene. After removal of 4 bases from V and 10 bases from J, the junction contained 14 bases not matched to a gene. This CDR3 reads CASSPSRPGLAASQYF. In DNA, the CDR3 is TGTGCCAGCAGCCCCTCACGGCCGGGACTAGCGGCTTCGCAGTATTTT.

CDR3 sequence (DNA): TGCGCCAGCAGCCAGGTTGCGGGGGCGACCTACGAGCAGTACGTC. Translation: CASSQVAGATYEQYV. This chain uses TRBV4-1 with TRBJ2-7; maybe TRBD2 (7 bases). Germline-derived CDR1 and CDR2 are MGHRA and YSYEKL. The CDR3 has 15 amino acids. Trimming took 3 bases from V and 2 from J, leaving 14 bases between them.